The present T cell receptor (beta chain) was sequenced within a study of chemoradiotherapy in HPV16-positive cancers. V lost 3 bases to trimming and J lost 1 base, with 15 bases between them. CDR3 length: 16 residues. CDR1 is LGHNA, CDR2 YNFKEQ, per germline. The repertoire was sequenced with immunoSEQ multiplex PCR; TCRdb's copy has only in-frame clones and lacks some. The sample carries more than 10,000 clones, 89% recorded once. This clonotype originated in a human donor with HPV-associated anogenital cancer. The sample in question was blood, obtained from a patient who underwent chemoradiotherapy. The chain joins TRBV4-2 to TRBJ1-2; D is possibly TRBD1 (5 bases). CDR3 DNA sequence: TGTGCCAGCAGCCAGCCGACAGCGGGGGATAACTATGGCTACACCTTC. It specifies CASSQPTAGDNYGYTF.